This TCR beta chain was recorded in a study of blood T cell repertoires in COVID-19. Study overall: There were acute and convalescent COVID-19 samples, and they came from the United States, Italy and Spain. The cDNA or gDNA used as material had been derived from T cells, B-cell-depleted T cells, or PBMCs.

This clone occurred a few times. In the same sample, other DNA sequences code for this CDR3. Generated by immunoSEQ multiplex PCR, the TCRdb table keeps only in-frame clones and is missing some. The sample contains 75,000 to 95,000 clones, about 70% of which appear only once. The clonotype comes from a woman aged 60-75 years in a cohort sampled during active or convalescent COVID-19. Sample: peripheral blood.

The CDR3, as DNA: TGTGCCAGCTCACCGAGGACAGGGGGTCAGAACACTGAAGCTTTCTTT. It specifies CASSPRTGGQNTEAFF. The chain combines TRBV18 with TRBJ1-1, with 10 nucleotides matching TRBD1. Germline V gene data show CDR1 as KGHSH and CDR2 as LQKENI. The V gene end was trimmed by 3 bases and the J gene end by 1 base; junction bases not matched to a gene: 5. This CDR3 is built from 16 residues.